Shown below are 19 T cell receptor beta chains from a single sample sequenced in a study of blood T cell repertoires in COVID-19. Profiled with immunoSEQ multiplex PCR; TCRdb holds only in-frame clones, not every one. The sample yields 30,000 to 40,000 clones, about 88% seen once. The sample consisted of peripheral blood. These receptors were collected from a human donor in a cohort sampled during active COVID-19.

The chain has TRBV7-8 and TRBJ2-1; 7 bases agree with TRBD1. Looked up from germline, CDR1 is SGHVS and CDR2 is FQNEAQ. Trimming removed 3 bases from V and 0 bases from J; junction bases left unmatched: 2. CDR3 length: 15 amino acids. The CDR3 loop reads CASSLGTVSYNEQFF. The CDR3 region has the DNA TGTGCCAGCAGCTTGGGGACAGTCTCCTACAATGAGCAGTTCTTC.

V gene TRBV27 combines with J gene TRBJ2-1, with 14 bases aligning to TRBD2. Germline loops: CDR1 MNHEY, CDR2 SMNVEV (reference sequence). V shed 4 bases, J shed 8 bases, and the junction held 7 bases outside the gene matches. The CDR3 covers 16 residues. CDR3 protein: CASSSVTSGGADEQFF. The CDR3 DNA follows: TGTGCCAGCAGTTCTGTGACTAGCGGGGGGGCCGATGAGCAGTTCTTC.

This clone has only one observation. This chain joins TRBV10-3 and TRBJ2-3, with D unresolved. This CDR3 spans 11 amino acids. In germline, CDR1 is ENHRY, CDR2 SYGVKD. V was trimmed by 2 bases and J by 9 bases, leaving 6 bases between them. CDR3 nucleotides: TGTGCCATCAGTGAGACCCGGACGCAGTATTTT. Encoded protein: CAISETRTQYF.

The CDR3: CASSLFGSRVHTDTQYF. In DNA, the CDR3 is TGTGCCAGCAGCTTATTCGGCAGTCGGGTACACACAGATACGCAGTATTTT. The chain combines TRBV7-9 with TRBJ2-3; D uncertain. The CDR3 is made up of 17 amino acids. CDR1 is SEHNR, CDR2 FQNEAQ, per germline (reference sequence). V lost 2 bases to trimming and J lost 2 bases, with 17 bases between them.

The V gene is TRBV7-6, the J gene TRBJ2-5; 13 bases agree with TRBD2. V shed 8 bases, J shed 3 bases, and the junction held 12 bases outside the gene matches. This CDR3 is 17 amino acids long. CDR1 and CDR2 from the germline V gene are SGHVS and FNYEAQ. CDR3 bases: TGTGCCAGCTTGTCGGGACTAGCGGGGTTTGAGAAAGAGACCCAGTACTTC. This gives the protein CASLSGLAGFEKETQYF. Full variable domain (missing parts from reference TRBV7-6 and TRBJ2-5): GAGVSQSPRYKVTKRGQDVALRCDPISGHVSLYWYRQALGQGPEFLTYFNYEAQQDKSGLPNDRFSAERPEGSISTLTIQRTEQRDSAMYRCASLSGLAGFEKETQYFGPGTRLLVL.

V is TRBV20-1 and J is TRBJ1-6, with D possibly matching TRBD1 (5 bases). This CDR3 contains 15 residues. Germline V gene data show CDR1 as DFQATT and CDR2 as SNEGSKA (reference sequence). The germline V and J ends were trimmed by 3 bases and 4 bases, with 13 bases remaining between them. The CDR3: CSASRGTQYNSPLHF. In DNA form, the CDR3 reads TGCAGTGCTAGTCGAGGGACTCAATATAATTCACCCCTCCACTTT.

The chain couples TRBV25-1 to TRBJ1-2; 7 nucleotides align to TRBD1. The junction had 15 bases not matched to a gene; V was cut back by 3 bases and J by 2 bases. Germline CDR1 MGHDK, CDR2 SYGVNS. The CDR3 totals 18 residues. The CDR3 DNA reads as TGTGCCAGCAGTGACTTGGCAGGGGGGTCCCTAAGGAACTATGGCTACACCTTC. It translates to CASSDLAGGSLRNYGYTF.

The rearrangement uses TRBV10-1 and TRBJ1-1, with TRBD1 as a possible D gene (6 bases). Germline V gene lookup returns CDR1 WNHNN and CDR2 SYGVQD (reference sequence). Deletions cut 2 bases from V and 0 bases from J, with 10 bases between. The CDR3 length is 15 residues. The CDR3 region is CASSEGQGLNTEAFF. In DNA form, the CDR3 reads TGCGCCAGCAGTGAGGGGCAGGGGCTGAACACTGAAGCTTTCTTT.

This clone was seen just once. The gene calls are TRBV5-6 and TRBJ1-6; D may be TRBD1 (5 bases). V was trimmed by 4 bases and J by 8 bases, leaving 7 bases between them. The germline V gene encodes CDR1 SGHDT and CDR2 YYEEEE. This CDR3 comprises 12 residues. CDR3 DNA: TGTGCCAGCAGCCTAGGGGATTCACCCCTCCACTTT. It codes for CASSLGDSPLHF.

The V gene is TRBV5-1, the J gene TRBJ2-3; 8 bases are a match to TRBD2. J lost 5 bases, V lost 4 bases, and 6 bases had no gene match. The germline CDR1 and CDR2 sequences are SGHRS and YFSETQ. CDR3 length: 14 amino acids. DNA for the CDR3: TGCGCCAGCAGCAACGGGGGGGCGATAGATACGCAGTATTTT. This translates into CASSNGGAIDTQYF.

The chain is built from TRBV3-1 (or the pseudogene TRBV3-2) and TRBJ1-6, with 10 bases identical to TRBD1. Germline V gene lookup returns CDR1 LGHDT and CDR2 YNNKEL (reference sequence). The CDR3 has 17 residues. V was pared by 5 bases and J by 0 bases, with 4 bases of the junction left unmatched. The CDR3, as DNA: TGTGCCAGCAGCAGTCGGGACAGGGGCTCCTATAATTCACCCCTCCACTTT. This gives the protein CASSSRDRGSYNSPLHF.

V gene TRBV2 combines with J gene TRBJ2-7, with 7 bases identical to TRBD1. Germline lookup yields CDR1 SNHLY and CDR2 FYNNEI. Trimming took 5 bases from V and 2 from J; bases not matched to a gene: 3. CDR3 length: 13 residues. As DNA, the CDR3 is TGTGCCAGCAGTCGGGACAGAGCCTACGAGCAGTACTTC. Encoded protein: CASSRDRAYEQYF. Using reference TRBV2 and TRBJ2-7 for the parts outside the CDR3, the full variable domain is EPEVTQTPSHQVTQMGQEVILRCVPISNHLYFYWYRQILGQKVEFLVSFYNNEISEKSEIFDDQFSVERPDGSNFTLKIRSTKLEDSAMYFCASSRDRAYEQYFGPGTRLTVT.

The chain employs TRBV18 and TRBJ2-3, with unresolved D. The CDR3 sequence is 17 residues long. The germline V gene has CDR1 KGHSH and CDR2 LQKENI. V lost 3 bases to trimming and J lost 1 base, with 17 bases between them. The CDR3 DNA reads as TGTGCCAGCTCACCCCCTTCCGGAGAGGATGGCACAGATACGCAGTATTTT. Protein sequence: CASSPPSGEDGTDTQYF.

The CDR3 protein is CASSLRGNTEAFF. CDR3 in DNA: TGTGCCAGCAGTCTAAGAGGGAACACTGAAGCTTTCTTT. V and J are TRBV6-5 and TRBJ1-1, with D unresolved. Trimming took off 5 bases at V and 1 base at J, with 8 bases between the two ends. The CDR3 is 13 residues long. In germline, CDR1 is MNHEY, CDR2 SVGAGI.

The V gene is TRBV19, the J gene TRBJ1-2; D not certain. Germline V gives CDR1 LNHDA, CDR2 SQIVND (reference sequence). V was clipped by 7 bases and J by 4 bases, with 16 bases between them. CDR3 length: 14 amino acids. The CDR3 DNA reads as TGTGCCAGTACCGAACGTACAGATCGCTATGGCTACACCTTC. Translated, it gives CASTERTDRYGYTF.

In this sample, this clone turned up a few times. This chain links TRBV10-1 with TRBJ1-2; TRBD1 aligns across 11 bases. The J segment lost 5 bases and the V segment lost 1 base, leaving 3 bases of the junction unmatched. The CDR3 extends over 15 amino acids. CDR1 and CDR2 from the germline V gene are WNHNN and SYGVQD (reference sequence). The CDR3 is CASSEFGQGAYGYTF. The CDR3 bases are TGCGCCAGCAGTGAGTTCGGACAGGGGGCATATGGCTACACCTTC.

This clone has just one count. The CDR3 coding sequence is TGTGCCAGCAGCCAAGCTAGGGGCCTTAAACTCACAGATACGCAGTATTTT. Translated, it gives CASSQARGLKLTDTQYF. The rearrangement uses TRBV4-2 and TRBJ2-3; D perhaps matches TRBD1 (5 bases). The CDR3 is 17 residues long. V was shortened by 1 base and J by 2 bases, with 16 bases between the two germline ends. CDR1 is LGHNA and CDR2 is YNFKEQ in the germline V gene.

V gene TRBV7-9 combines with J gene TRBJ2-5; weak D call: TRBD2 (5 bases). The CDR3 runs to 15 residues. Germline V gene data show CDR1 as SEHNR and CDR2 as FQNEAQ (reference sequence). The ends were cut back, 3 bases at V and 5 bases at J, with 16 bases in the middle. In DNA, the CDR3 is TGTGCCAGCAGCTTGCCTCCCCAAGAGCGGGAGACCCAGTACTTC. Translated: CASSLPPQERETQYF.

In this sample, this clone turned up once. This chain connects TRBV5-1 to TRBJ2-3; D not resolved. The CDR3 loop spans 14 amino acids. Germline V lookup: CDR1 SGHRS, CDR2 YFSETQ. The V and J ends lost 0 bases and 4 bases respectively, with 9 bases between them. This CDR3 reads CASSLGASSDTQYF. The CDR3 region has the DNA TGCGCCAGCAGCTTGGGGGCCTCGTCAGATACGCAGTATTTT.